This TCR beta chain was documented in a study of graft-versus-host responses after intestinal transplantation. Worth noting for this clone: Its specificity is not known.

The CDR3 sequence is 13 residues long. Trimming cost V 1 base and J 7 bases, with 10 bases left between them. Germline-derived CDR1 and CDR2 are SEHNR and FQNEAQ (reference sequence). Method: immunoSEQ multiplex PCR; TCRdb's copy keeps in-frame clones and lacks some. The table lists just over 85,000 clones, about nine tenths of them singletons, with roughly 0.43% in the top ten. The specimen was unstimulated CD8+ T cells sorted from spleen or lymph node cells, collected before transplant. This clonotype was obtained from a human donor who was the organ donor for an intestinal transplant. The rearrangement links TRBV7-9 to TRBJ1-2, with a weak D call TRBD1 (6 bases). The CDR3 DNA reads TGTGCCAGCAGCTTAGTTGGACAGAGTGGCTACACCTTC. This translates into CASSLVGQSGYTF.